The 10 T cell receptor beta chains in this list originate from one sample, sequenced in a study of cytomegalovirus exposure and HLA in healthy donors. Vbeta (60) and Jbeta (13) primers were used in the PCR. TCRdb's copy holds only in-frame clones and misses some; the assay was immunoSEQ multiplex PCR. Of 90,000 to 140,000 clones in the sample, roughly 15% were seen once. The sample comprised PBMCs. The receptors shown here come from a female donor in good health and CMV-seronegative.

Note on this clone: Within the sample, other DNA sequences also encode this same CDR3. The V gene is TRBV29-1, the J gene TRBJ1-1; D not certain. Per the germline V gene, CDR1 is SQVTM and CDR2 is ANQGSEA. The CDR3 consists of 12 residues. Trimming stripped 3 bases from V and 3 bases from J, with 8 bases between. The CDR3 nucleotides are TGCAGCGTTGAGGGAGGGTACACTGAAGCTTTCTTT. Its protein product is CSVEGGYTEAFF.

CDR3 sequence: CASSEGLTDTQYF. For the CDR3, the DNA is TGTGCCAGTAGTGAGGGTTTGACAGATACGCAGTATTTT. This chain links TRBV19 with TRBJ2-3, with a tentative D call TRBD2 (5 bases). The germline V gene encodes CDR1 LNHDA and CDR2 SQIVND (reference sequence). V was shortened by 5 bases and J by 3 bases, with 9 bases between the two germline ends. The CDR3 loop spans 13 amino acids.

The chain has TRBV4-3 and TRBJ2-3; the D is unclear. Germline V gives CDR1 LGHNA, CDR2 YSLEER. V was pared by 0 bases and J by 6 bases, with 7 bases between. This CDR3 contains 13 residues. CDR3 sequence (DNA): TGCGCCAGCAGCCAAGAAATTCGGGATACGCAGTATTTT. This codes for CASSQEIRDTQYF.

The table lists this clone with a few counts. The rearrangement joins TRBV10-3 to TRBJ2-3; the match to TRBD2 covers 16 bases. This CDR3 is built from 16 residues. From germline, CDR1 is ENHRY and CDR2 SYGVKD. J gave up 6 bases and V 7 bases, and 7 bases lay outside the gene matches. CDR3: CAITGTSGGGMDTQYF. CDR3 coding DNA: TGTGCCATCACCGGGACTAGCGGGGGGGGCATGGATACGCAGTATTTT.

This clone has a handful of counts. This chain links TRBV5-4 with TRBJ1-2, with 10 bases that match TRBD1. Germline values: CDR1 SGHNT, CDR2 YYREEE (reference sequence). CDR3 length equals 16 residues. After removal of 5 bases from V and 5 bases from J, the junction contained 12 bases not matched to a gene. The CDR3 nucleotides read TGTGCCAGCAGACAAACTCCCGGGACAGGGGATTATGGCTACACCTTC. This gives the protein CASRQTPGTGDYGYTF.

This clone was counted only a few times. This sequence joins TRBV11-2 and TRBJ1-6, with D possibly being TRBD1 (6 bases). The CDR3 contains 15 residues. Germline V lookup: CDR1 SGHAT, CDR2 FQNNGV. The V end was cut by 1 base, the J end by 6 bases, with 10 bases between. Written as DNA, the CDR3 is TGTGCCAGCAGCTTAGGGGACAAATTTAATTCACCCCTCCACTTT. Translating gives CASSLGDKFNSPLHF.

The J gene is TRBJ2-1, the V gene TRBV4-3; 10 bases map to TRBD2. Germline CDR1 reads LGHNA; CDR2 reads YSLEER. There are 18 residues in the CDR3. V was pared by 0 bases and J by 7 bases, with 12 bases of the junction left unmatched. In DNA, the CDR3 is TGCGCCAGCAGCCAAGACTGGACTAGCGGACCTATTGGGAATGAGCAGTTCTTC. Translated: CASSQDWTSGPIGNEQFF.

This clone was found a few times. The V call is TRBV13, the J call TRBJ2-5; D uncertain. V was trimmed by 5 bases and J by 1 base, leaving 14 bases between them. This CDR3 has 15 amino acids. Looked up from germline, CDR1 is PRHDT and CDR2 is FYEKMQ (reference sequence). CDR3 in amino acids: CASSRSFLGQETQYF. The CDR3, as DNA: TGTGCCAGCAGCCGGAGCTTCCTTGGCCAAGAGACCCAGTACTTC.

The V call is TRBV15, the J call TRBJ1-5; D is perhaps TRBD1 (6 bases). CDR1 and CDR2 (germline): LNHNV, YYDKDF (reference sequence). Trimming cost V 5 bases and J 4 bases, with 15 bases left between them. This CDR3 is built from 15 residues. The CDR3 DNA reads as TGTGCCACCAGCCCTTTCCGGGACAAGAATCAGCCCCAGCATTTT. Translating gives CATSPFRDKNQPQHF.

The chain links TRBV4-1 to TRBJ2-7; 7 bases line up with TRBD2. The CDR3 runs 13 residues. Germline V gives CDR1 MGHRA, CDR2 YSYEKL. V gave up 3 bases and J gave up 7 bases; unmatched junction bases: 6. Written as DNA, the CDR3 is TGCGCCAGCAGCCAGATTCCGCGGGAGGAGCAGTACTTC. Protein: CASSQIPREEQYF.